This TCR beta chain was sequenced during a study of response to subunit inactivated influenza vaccine. About this clonotype: Antigen specificity is unknown.

Study results and limitations: Authors proposed each seasonal influenza vaccination draws in few new T cells.

TCRdb processed the RT-PCR reads anew with MiXCR; each CDR3 protein has one entry. Of fewer than 650,000 distinct CDR3 sequences listed, roughly 13% are singletons. This CDR3 region has 12 residues. Looked up from germline, CDR1 is LNHDA and CDR2 is SQIVND (reference sequence). Trimming removed 8 bases from V and 5 bases from J; junction bases left unmatched: 0. This rearrangement joins TRBV19 to TRBJ1-5, with 10 bases lining up with TRBD1. The sequences come from PBMCs from blood, collected roughly 47 days after vaccination. The source of this sequence is a man aged 45-65 years who received an inactivated influenza vaccine. The CDR3 sequence is CASGQGDQPQHF. In DNA, the CDR3 is TGTGCCAGTGGACAGGGGGATCAGCCCCAGCATTTT.